The entry that follows covers one T cell receptor (beta chain) sequence. Its antigen is unknown. In germline, CDR1 is SGHDT, CDR2 YYEEEE. The CDR3 loop spans 13 amino acids. The V segment lost 4 bases and the J segment 6 bases; nucleotides outside the gene matches: 5. The data stem from a study of beta chain features in type 1 diabetes. About the study: Patients looked much like healthy donors when it came to age, gender and cell yields.

Study observations and caveats: Type 1 diabetes patients had TCRB CDR3s that were shorter (moderately but significantly so) in all four CD4+ subsets.

The sequenced template was cDNA made from the entire isolated RNA. Read counts averaged roughly 4 million for samples of naive, central memory and regulatory T cells. Sequencing was performed with immunoSEQ multiplex PCR; in TCRdb, only in-frame clones are kept and a portion is missing. The sample holds nearly 350,000 clones, around 9.3% seen once. All of the sorted populations showed purity greater than 95%. This sequence joins TRBV5-6 and TRBJ1-2; the match to TRBD1 covers 8 bases. This sequence originates from a man in his thirties or forties with type 1 diabetes. The material sequenced was central memory CD4+ T cells from blood. CDR3 DNA sequence: TGTGCCAGCAGCCCTCCAGGGGGCGATGGCTACACCTTC. Residues: CASSPPGGDGYTF.